This T cell receptor (beta chain) was retrieved from a study of CXCR3-negative and CXCR3-positive naive CD8 T cells. General study points: Naive CXCR3-positive cells had TRB CDR3s more hydrophobic than those of CXCR3-negative naive cells.

Phenotypically, naive CD8+ T cells corresponded to CD45RO-CCR7+CD27+CD95-. Of note for this clonotype: Antigen: not known.

CDR1 and CDR2 (germline): MGHRA, YSYEKL. The CDR3 is 15 amino acids. UMI-labeled 5' RACE TRB cDNA libraries were prepared from the cells. Reprocessing the 5' RACE reads, TCRdb reports a single entry for every CDR3 protein and omits DNA. This repertoire includes roughly 120,000 distinct CDR3 sequences. This TCR derives from a human donor in good health. Some clones in this sample may be carry-over from other donors' samples. The chain combines TRBV4-1 with TRBJ1-1; absent DNA, TCRdb's TRBD1 call cannot be checked. Sequences were obtained from naive CXCR3+ CD8+ T cells from blood. Subset denoted: CD45RO-CCR7+CD27+CD95- naive CD8+ T cells expressing CXCR3 (TNR3+). CDR3 in amino acids: CASSQLTGVSTEAFF.